Below, 15 T cell receptor beta chains from the same sample are listed, as sequenced in a study of T cell responses to AZD1222 COVID-19 vaccine. Sequenced by immunoSEQ multiplex PCR; TCRdb stores in-frame clones only, minus some. The sample consists of 150,000 or so clones, about 90% of them appearing once. The sequencing used peripheral blood, collected 28 days after the second AZD1222 dose. The origin of the receptors is an adult who received the AZD1222 COVID-19 vaccine.

The rearrangement joins TRBV27 to TRBJ1-1; D is ambiguous. Germline V gene data show CDR1 as MNHEY and CDR2 as SMNVEV (reference sequence). The CDR3 has 13 residues. V was trimmed by 8 bases and J by 4 bases, leaving 14 bases between them. The CDR3 is CASFQVFGTEAFF. CDR3 coding DNA: TGTGCCAGCTTTCAGGTATTTGGCACTGAAGCTTTCTTT.

V usage is TRBV10-1 and J usage is TRBJ1-1; 9 bases map to TRBD1. CDR3 length: 14 residues. Germline V gene lookup returns CDR1 WNHNN and CDR2 SYGVQD (reference sequence). V was pared by 6 bases and J by 8 bases, with 10 bases of the junction left unmatched. DNA for the CDR3: TGCGCCAGCAGCCCGGGGACAGGGACTCGCGAAGCTTTCTTT. Its protein product is CASSPGTGTREAFF.

The chain carries TRBV19 and TRBJ1-2; D gene unclear. V gave up 4 bases and J gave up 6 bases, with 12 bases separating them. The V gene's germline CDR1 is LNHDA and CDR2 SQIVND (reference sequence). CDR3 length equals 13 residues. Here the CDR3 reads CASSTEFPDGYTF. The DNA of the CDR3 is TGTGCCAGTAGTACGGAGTTTCCCGATGGCTACACCTTC.

The chain is built from TRBV6-5 and TRBJ2-7; 8 bases fit TRBD2. The V segment lost 2 bases and the J segment 2 bases; nucleotides outside the gene matches: 5. This CDR3 spans 15 amino acids. Germline V CDR1 and CDR2: MNHEY, SVGAGI. The CDR3 DNA sequence: TGTGCCAGCAGTTACGCGCCGGGAGGGCCCTACGAGCAGTACTTC. It yields the protein CASSYAPGGPYEQYF.

The chain recombines TRBV25-1 with TRBJ2-5; possibly TRBD1 or TRBD2 for D (5 bases each). CDR3 size: 15 residues. Germline V gene lookup returns CDR1 MGHDK and CDR2 SYGVNS. Trimming removed 4 bases from V and 5 bases from J, with 17 bases in between. CDR3: CASSGLAGYLETQYF. For the CDR3, the DNA is TGTGCCAGCAGTGGCCTAGCAGGGTATCTGGAGACCCAGTACTTC.

The chain uses TRBV12-3 or TRBV12-4 and TRBJ1-2; TRBD1 is a possible D gene (5 bases). V lost 6 bases and J 3 bases, leaving 11 bases between the germline ends. The CDR3 contains 13 residues. CDR3 in DNA: TGTGCCAGCAGCTCTGGGACGGACTATGGCTACACCTTC. Amino acids: CASSSGTDYGYTF.

The genes are TRBV6-2 or TRBV6-3 and TRBJ2-7; D gene unclear. This CDR3 has 15 amino acids. Germline-derived CDR1 and CDR2 are MNHEY and SVGEGT. The V and J ends lost 2 bases and 6 bases respectively, with 17 bases between them. The CDR3 region has the DNA TGTGCCAGCAGTTACCGAAGTTTGAGGTTTAGCGAGCAGTACTTC. The encoded protein is CASSYRSLRFSEQYF.

This clone occurred once. This chain links TRBV7-2 with TRBJ2-5, with 7 bases identical to TRBD1. J lost 2 bases, V lost 4 bases, and 4 bases had no gene match. CDR1 and CDR2 from the germline V gene are SGHTA and FQGNSA. The CDR3 covers 14 residues. The CDR3 nucleotides are TGTGCCAGCAGCTCAGGGGGACCTCAAGAGACCCAGTACTTC. Protein: CASSSGGPQETQYF.

V usage is TRBV27 and J usage is TRBJ1-5; 8 bases match TRBD1. CDR3 size: 16 residues. Germline V gene lookup returns CDR1 MNHEY and CDR2 SMNVEV (reference sequence). The V gene end was trimmed by 5 bases and the J gene end by 6 bases; junction bases not matched to a gene: 12. Written as DNA, the CDR3 is TGTGCCAGCAGTCTCCAGGGGGCAGGGCAGGCTCAGCCCCAGCATTTT. The encoded protein is CASSLQGAGQAQPQHF.

The chain uses TRBV2 and TRBJ1-1; no firm D call. V lost 1 base and J lost 7, with 13 bases in between. The CDR3 is 14 residues long. Germline-derived CDR1 and CDR2 are SNHLY and FYNNEI. CDR3 region: CASSEGLGLGEAFF. Written as DNA, the CDR3 is TGTGCCAGCAGTGAAGGGTTGGGTTTGGGTGAAGCTTTCTTT.

V is TRBV4-2 and J is TRBJ1-2; 9 bases align to TRBD1. Germline CDR1 LGHNA, CDR2 YNFKEQ. V shed 0 bases and J 1 base; nucleotides not matched to a gene: 9. The CDR3 is 18 amino acids. CDR3 protein: CASSQEQGTGRYNYGYTF. CDR3 DNA: TGTGCCAGCAGCCAAGAACAAGGGACAGGGAGATATAACTATGGCTACACCTTC.

V is TRBV4-2 and J is TRBJ2-3; D remains unclear. V dropped 6 bases and J dropped 2 bases, with 12 bases sitting between them. Germline CDR1 is LGHNA and CDR2 is YNFKEQ. The CDR3 runs 14 residues. CDR3 in amino acids: CASSWTAATDTQYF. For the CDR3, the DNA is TGTGCCAGCAGTTGGACCGCGGCCACAGATACGCAGTATTTT.

This sequence joins TRBV7-2 and TRBJ1-2; a possible D gene is TRBD1 (6 bases). Germline CDR1 SGHTA, CDR2 FQGNSA. Trimming took off 5 bases at V and 8 bases at J, with 27 bases between the two ends. The length of the CDR3 is 17 residues. The CDR3 nucleotides are TGTGCCAGCAGCCCGGGGGCTTGGGGGGCCCCCTATGTGGGCTACACCTTC. It is translated as CASSPGAWGAPYVGYTF. The full variable domain, rest sourced from reference TRBV7-2 and TRBJ1-2, is GAGVSQSPSNKVTEKGKDVELRCDPISGHTALYWYRQSLGQGLEFLIYFQGNSAPDKSGLPSDRFSAERTGGSVSTLTIQRTQQEDSAVYLCASSPGAWGAPYVGYTFGSGTRLTVV.

This rearrangement joins TRBV7-2 to TRBJ1-6; D unresolved. The CDR3 runs to 13 residues. The V end was cut by 4 bases, the J end by 10 bases, with 11 bases between. The germline V gene has CDR1 SGHTA and CDR2 FQGNSA. In DNA, the CDR3 is TGTGCCAGCAGCTACCAGGCGAGATCACCCCTCCACTTT. This sequence encodes CASSYQARSPLHF.

The chain is built from TRBV28 and TRBJ2-7, with D tentatively TRBD2 (5 bases). CDR1 and CDR2 (germline): MDHEN, SYDVKM. Deletions cut 6 bases from V and 1 base from J, with 10 bases between. There are 13 residues in the CDR3. CDR3 coding DNA: TGTGCCAGCAGCCCCAGCGGTTCCTACGAGCAGTACTTC. This sequence encodes CASSPSGSYEQYF.